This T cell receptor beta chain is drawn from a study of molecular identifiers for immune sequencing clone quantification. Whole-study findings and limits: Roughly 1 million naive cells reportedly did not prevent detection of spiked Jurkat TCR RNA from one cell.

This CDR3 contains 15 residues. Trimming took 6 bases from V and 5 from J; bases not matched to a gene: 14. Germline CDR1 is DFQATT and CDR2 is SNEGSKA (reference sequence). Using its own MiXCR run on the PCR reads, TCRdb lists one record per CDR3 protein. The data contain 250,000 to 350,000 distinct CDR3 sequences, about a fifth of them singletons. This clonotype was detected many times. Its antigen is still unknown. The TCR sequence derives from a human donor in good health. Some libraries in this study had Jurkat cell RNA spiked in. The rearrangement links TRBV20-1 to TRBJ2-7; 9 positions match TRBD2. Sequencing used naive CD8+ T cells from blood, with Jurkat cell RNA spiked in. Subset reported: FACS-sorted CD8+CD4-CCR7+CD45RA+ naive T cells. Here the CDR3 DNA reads TGCAGTGCCCGGAACTTAGCGGGGGACGACCACGAGCAGTACTTC. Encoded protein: CSARNLAGDDHEQYF.